The sample holds one count of the clone carrying this T cell receptor (beta chain). Its antigen is not known. V lost 5 bases, J lost 6 bases, and 16 bases lay in between. This CDR3 region has 14 residues. From germline, CDR1 is SGHNT and CDR2 YENEEA. This sample was included in a study of radiation and T cells in renal cell carcinoma. Using immunoSEQ multiplex PCR, the repertoire was profiled, and TCRdb retains in-frame clones only, with some absent. The sample has about 60,000 clones, 70% to 80% seen once. Broader study findings: In blood, top tumor clones expanded by 2 weeks, shrinking by 4. Baseline intratumoral clonotype presence is unknown without pretreatment biopsies.

Time point meaning: blood 2 weeks post-SBRT. Treatment given: 15 Gy SBRT to primary tumor, nephrectomy 4 weeks later. Serial blood draws occurred at baseline and 2 and 4 weeks post-SBRT. Clear cell pathology was present in this patient's renal cell carcinoma. Sequencing was performed on blood, taken from a patient whose treatment included radiotherapy and nephrectomy. The receptor's source is a man in his 60s with renal cell carcinoma. The chain recombines TRBV11-3 with TRBJ1-1; weak D call: TRBD1 (6 bases). The DNA of the CDR3 is TGTGCCAGCAGCACACGAGGGGGGCCGGCTGAAGCTTTCTTT. The encoded protein is CASSTRGGPAEAFF.